This T cell receptor (beta chain) was recorded in a study of T cell repertoires in ileal Crohn's disease. Study background: From the surgical specimen's inflamed ileum, biopsies were taken as M0. Study results and limitations: High-frequency clones were more common in sorted CD8 than CD4 cells. Endoscopic recurrence occurred in every patient whose clonality exceeded 26.8%.

As to time point: inflamed ileum from the surgical specimen. The CDR3 is 14 amino acids. V lost 4 bases and J lost 1, with 9 bases in between. CDR1 and CDR2 (germline): SGDLS, YYNGEE. This clone was observed a few times. Its cognate antigen is unknown. Profiled with immunoSEQ multiplex PCR; TCRdb holds only in-frame clones, not every one. The repertoire has some 17,000 clones, about 80% of them found once; the top ten carry around 3.9%. The J gene is TRBJ1-3, the V gene TRBV9, with D possibly matching TRBD1 (5 bases). The sequenced sample consisted of ileal tissue. The sequence derives from an adult with Crohn's disease. Written as DNA, the CDR3 is TGTGCCAGCAGCCCCGGGGGGTCTGGAAACACCATATATTTT. This gives the protein CASSPGGSGNTIYF.